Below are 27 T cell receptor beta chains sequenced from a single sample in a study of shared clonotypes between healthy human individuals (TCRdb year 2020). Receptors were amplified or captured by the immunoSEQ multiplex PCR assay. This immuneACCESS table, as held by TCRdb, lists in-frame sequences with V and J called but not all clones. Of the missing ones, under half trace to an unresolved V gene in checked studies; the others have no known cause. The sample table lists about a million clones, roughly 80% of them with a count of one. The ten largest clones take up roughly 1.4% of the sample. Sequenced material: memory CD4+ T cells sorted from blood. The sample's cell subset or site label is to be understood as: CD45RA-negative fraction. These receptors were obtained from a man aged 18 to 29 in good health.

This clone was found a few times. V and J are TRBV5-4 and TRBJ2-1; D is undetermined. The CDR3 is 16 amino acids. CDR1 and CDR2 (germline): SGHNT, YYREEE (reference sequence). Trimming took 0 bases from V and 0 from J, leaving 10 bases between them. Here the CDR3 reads CASSLGRPSSYNEQFF. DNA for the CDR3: TGTGCCAGCAGCTTGGGTCGCCCTAGCTCCTACAATGAGCAGTTCTTC.

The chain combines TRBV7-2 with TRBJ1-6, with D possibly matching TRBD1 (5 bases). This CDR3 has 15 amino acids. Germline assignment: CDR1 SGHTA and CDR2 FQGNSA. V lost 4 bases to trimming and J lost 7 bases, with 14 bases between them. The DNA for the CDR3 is TGTGCCAGCAGCTCCCCGGGACTGATCAATTCACCCCTCCACTTT. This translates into CASSSPGLINSPLHF.

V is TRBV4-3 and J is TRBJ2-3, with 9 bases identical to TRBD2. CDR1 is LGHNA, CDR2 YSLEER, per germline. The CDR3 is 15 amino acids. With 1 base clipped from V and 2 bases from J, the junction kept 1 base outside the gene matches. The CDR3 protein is CASSQASGTTDTQYF. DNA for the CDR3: TGCGCCAGCAGCCAAGCTAGCGGGACCACAGATACGCAGTATTTT.

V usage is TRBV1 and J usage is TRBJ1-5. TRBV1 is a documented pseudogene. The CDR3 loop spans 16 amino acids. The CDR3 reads CTSSQPMMLGNQPQHF. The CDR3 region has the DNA TGCACCAGCAGCCAACCCATGATGCTTGGTAATCAGCCCCAGCATTTT.

This CDR3 reads CASSKLAGTSTDTQYF. The DNA for the CDR3 is TGTGCCAGCAGTAAACTAGCGGGTACTAGCACAGATACGCAGTATTTT. The chain is built from TRBV9 and TRBJ2-3, with 9 bases that match TRBD2. The germline V gene has CDR1 SGDLS and CDR2 YYNGEE. The length of the CDR3 is 16 residues. V lost 5 bases to trimming and J lost 0 bases; unmatched junction nucleotides: 7.

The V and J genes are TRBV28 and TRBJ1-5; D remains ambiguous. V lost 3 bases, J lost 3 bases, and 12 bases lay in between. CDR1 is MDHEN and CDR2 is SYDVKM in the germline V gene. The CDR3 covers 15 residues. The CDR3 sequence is CASSLRAVPNQPQHF. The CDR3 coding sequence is TGTGCCAGCAGTTTGAGGGCGGTCCCCAATCAGCCCCAGCATTTT.

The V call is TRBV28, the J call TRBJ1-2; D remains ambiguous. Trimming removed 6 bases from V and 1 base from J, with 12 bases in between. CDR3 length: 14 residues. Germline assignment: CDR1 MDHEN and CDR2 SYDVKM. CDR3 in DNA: TGTGCCAGCAGACCAGACGGGAATAACTATGGCTACACCTTC. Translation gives CASRPDGNNYGYTF.

Here the CDR3 reads CAWKAGRTDTQYF. CDR3 nucleotide sequence: TGTGCCTGGAAAGCGGGCCGCACAGATACGCAGTATTTT. This chain connects TRBV30 to TRBJ2-3, with D possibly being TRBD2 (6 bases). CDR1 and CDR2 from the germline V gene are GTSNPN and SVGIG (reference sequence). The CDR3 has 13 amino acids. Trimming left V 4 bases short and J 1 base short, with 9 bases between.

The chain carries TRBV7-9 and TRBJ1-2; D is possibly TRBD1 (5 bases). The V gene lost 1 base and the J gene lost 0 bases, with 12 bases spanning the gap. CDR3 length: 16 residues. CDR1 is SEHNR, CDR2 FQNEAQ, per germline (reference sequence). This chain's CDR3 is CASSLGGRTTNYGYTF. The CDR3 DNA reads TGTGCCAGCAGCTTAGGGGGCAGGACCACTAACTATGGCTACACCTTC.

The DNA of the CDR3 is TGCGCCAGCAGCTCGGCGGGGGGTCCCATCAATGAGCAGTTCTTC. Its protein is CASSSAGGPINEQFF. The chain carries TRBV5-1 and TRBJ2-1, with 8 bases aligning to TRBD2. This CDR3 has 15 amino acids. In germline, CDR1 is SGHRS, CDR2 YFSETQ. Trimming took 3 bases from V and 6 from J; bases not matched to a gene: 8.

As DNA, the CDR3 is TGTGCCAGCAGTCCCGGGATGAATAGCAATCAGCCCCAGCATTTT. It codes for CASSPGMNSNQPQHF. J is TRBJ1-5 and V is TRBV28, with D hard to call. CDR1 and CDR2 from the germline V gene are MDHEN and SYDVKM. CDR3 size: 15 residues. With 5 bases removed from V and 0 bases from J, the gap between germline ends came to 11 bases. Variable domain in full (rest from reference TRBV28 and TRBJ1-5): DVKVTQSSRYLVKRTGEKVFLECVQDMDHENMFWYRQDPGLGLRLIYFSYDVKMKEKGDIPEGYSVSREKKERFSLILESASTNQTSMYLCASSPGMNSNQPQHFGDGTRLSIL.

In DNA, the CDR3 is TGTGCCAGCAGCTTGGGTGGACAGGGGGGGTATGGCTACACCTTC. This translates into CASSLGGQGGYGYTF. The J gene is TRBJ1-2, the V gene TRBV5-4; 10 bases are shared with TRBD1. Unmatched junction bases numbered 4, after V lost 0 bases and J lost 5 bases. Looked up from germline, CDR1 is SGHNT and CDR2 is YYREEE (reference sequence). The CDR3 contains 15 residues.

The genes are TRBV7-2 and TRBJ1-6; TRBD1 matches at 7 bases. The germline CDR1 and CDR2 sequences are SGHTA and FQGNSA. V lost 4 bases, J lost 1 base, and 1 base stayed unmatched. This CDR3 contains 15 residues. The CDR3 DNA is TGTGCCAGCAGCTCACAGGGGTCCTATAATTCACCCCTCCACTTT. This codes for CASSSQGSYNSPLHF. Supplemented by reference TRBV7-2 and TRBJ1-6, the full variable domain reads GAGVSQSPSNKVTEKGKDVELRCDPISGHTALYWYRQSLGQGLEFLIYFQGNSAPDKSGLPSDRFSAERTGGSVSTLTIQRTQQEDSAVYLCASSSQGSYNSPLHFGNGTRLTVT.

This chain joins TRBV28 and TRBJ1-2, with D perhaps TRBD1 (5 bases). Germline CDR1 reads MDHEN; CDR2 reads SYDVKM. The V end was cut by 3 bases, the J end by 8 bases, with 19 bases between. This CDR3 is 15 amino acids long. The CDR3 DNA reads TGTGCCAGCAGTTTGCCCGGGACCTCCGACGGCGGCTACACCTTC. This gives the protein CASSLPGTSDGGYTF.

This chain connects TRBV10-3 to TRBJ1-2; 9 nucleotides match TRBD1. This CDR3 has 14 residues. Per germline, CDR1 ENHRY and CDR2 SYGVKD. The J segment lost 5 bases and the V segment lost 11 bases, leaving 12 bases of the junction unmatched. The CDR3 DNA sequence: TGTGCCTCCGACAATCACAGGGGGCAGTATGGCTACACCTTC. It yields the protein CASDNHRGQYGYTF.

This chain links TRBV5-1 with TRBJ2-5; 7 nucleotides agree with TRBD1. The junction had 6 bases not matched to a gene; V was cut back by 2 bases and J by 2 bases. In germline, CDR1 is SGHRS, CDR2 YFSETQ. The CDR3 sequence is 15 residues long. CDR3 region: CASSFGTVSQETQYF. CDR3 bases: TGCGCCAGCAGCTTCGGGACAGTATCTCAAGAGACCCAGTACTTC.

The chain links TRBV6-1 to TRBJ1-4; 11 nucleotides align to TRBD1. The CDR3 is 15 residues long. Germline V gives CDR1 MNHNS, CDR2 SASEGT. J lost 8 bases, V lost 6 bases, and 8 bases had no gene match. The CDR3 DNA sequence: TGTGCCAGCAGGCGGACAGGGGGCGACTTCGAAAAACTGTTTTTT. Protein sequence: CASRRTGGDFEKLFF.

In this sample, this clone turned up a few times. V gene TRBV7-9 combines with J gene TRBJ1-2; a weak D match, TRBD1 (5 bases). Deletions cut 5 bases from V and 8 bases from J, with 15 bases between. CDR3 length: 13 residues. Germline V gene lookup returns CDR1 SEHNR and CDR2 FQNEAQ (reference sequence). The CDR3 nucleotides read TGTGCCAGCAGCAGGGACTCCCCACGAGGCTACACCTTC. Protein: CASSRDSPRGYTF.

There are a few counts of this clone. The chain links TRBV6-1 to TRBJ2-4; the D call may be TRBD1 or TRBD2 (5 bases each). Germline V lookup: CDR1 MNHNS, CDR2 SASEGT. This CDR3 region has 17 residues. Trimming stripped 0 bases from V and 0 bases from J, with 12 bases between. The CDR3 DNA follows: TGTGCCAGCAGTGAAGCGCTGGGACGGGTAGCCAAAAACATTCAGTACTTC. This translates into CASSEALGRVAKNIQYF.

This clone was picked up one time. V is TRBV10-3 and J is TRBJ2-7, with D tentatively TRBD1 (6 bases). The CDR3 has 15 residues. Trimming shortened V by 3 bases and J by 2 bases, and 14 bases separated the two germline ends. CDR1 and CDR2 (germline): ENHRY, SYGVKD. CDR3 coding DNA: TGTGCCATCAGTGATCGAGGGGGATTGGCCTACGAGCAGTACTTC. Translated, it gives CAISDRGGLAYEQYF.

The CDR3 region is CASDQERSAGAPQGGTDTQYF. DNA for the CDR3: TGTGCCAGCGACCAGGAAAGGAGCGCGGGGGCACCCCAGGGAGGAACAGATACGCAGTATTTT. The chain links TRBV7-4 to TRBJ2-3; maybe TRBD2 (7 bases). The V and J ends lost 8 bases and 3 bases respectively, with 36 bases between them. The CDR3 totals 21 residues. The germline gives CDR1 SGHVT, CDR2 SQSDAQ. The full variable domain, with the rest looked up from reference TRBV7-4 and TRBJ2-3, is GAGVSQSPRYKVAKRGRDVALRCDSISGHVTLYWYRQTLGQGSEVLTYSQSDAQRDKSGRPSGRFSAERPERSVSTLKIQRTEQGDSAVYLCASDQERSAGAPQGGTDTQYFGPGTRLTVL.

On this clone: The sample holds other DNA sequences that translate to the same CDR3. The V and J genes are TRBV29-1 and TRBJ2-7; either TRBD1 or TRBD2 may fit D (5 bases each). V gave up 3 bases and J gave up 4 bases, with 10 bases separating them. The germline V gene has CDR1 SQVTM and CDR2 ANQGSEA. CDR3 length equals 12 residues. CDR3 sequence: CSVERGGYEQYF. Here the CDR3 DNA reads TGCAGCGTTGAGAGGGGCGGGTACGAGCAGTACTTC.

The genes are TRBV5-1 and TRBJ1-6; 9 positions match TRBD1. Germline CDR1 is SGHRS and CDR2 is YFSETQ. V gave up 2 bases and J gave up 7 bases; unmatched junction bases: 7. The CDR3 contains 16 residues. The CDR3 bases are TGCGCCAGCAGCTTAGTGTTCGGGACAGGGAATTCACCCCTCCACTTT. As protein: CASSLVFGTGNSPLHF.

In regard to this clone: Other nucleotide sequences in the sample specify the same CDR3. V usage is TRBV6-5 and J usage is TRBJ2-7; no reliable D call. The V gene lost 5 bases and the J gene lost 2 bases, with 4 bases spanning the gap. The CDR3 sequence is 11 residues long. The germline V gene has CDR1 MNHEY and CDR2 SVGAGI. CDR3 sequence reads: CASSTTYEQYF. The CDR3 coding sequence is TGTGCCAGCAGTACGACCTACGAGCAGTACTTC.

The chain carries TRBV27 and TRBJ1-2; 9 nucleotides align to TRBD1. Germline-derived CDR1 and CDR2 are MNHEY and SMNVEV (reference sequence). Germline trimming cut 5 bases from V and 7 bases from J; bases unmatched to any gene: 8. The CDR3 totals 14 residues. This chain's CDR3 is CASSGQGPTGGYTF. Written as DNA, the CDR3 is TGTGCCAGCAGTGGACAGGGGCCCACAGGTGGCTACACCTTC.

The CDR3 DNA reads TGTGCCAGCAGCTTAGAGCTACGGGAGGGGGAAAAACTGTTTTTT. Amino acids: CASSLELREGEKLFF. The J gene is TRBJ1-4, the V gene TRBV7-9; tentatively, D is TRBD1 (5 bases). V was trimmed by 1 base and J by 8 bases, leaving 14 bases between them. CDR1 and CDR2 (germline): SEHNR, FQNEAQ (reference sequence). The CDR3 loop spans 15 amino acids. The full variable domain, in which reference TRBV7-9 and TRBJ1-4 provide the parts outside the CDR3, is DTGVSQNPRHKITKRGQNVTFRCDPISEHNRLYWYRQTLGQGPEFLTYFQNEAQLEKSRLLSDRFSAERPKGSFSTLEIQRTEQGDSAMYLCASSLELREGEKLFFGSGTQLSVL.

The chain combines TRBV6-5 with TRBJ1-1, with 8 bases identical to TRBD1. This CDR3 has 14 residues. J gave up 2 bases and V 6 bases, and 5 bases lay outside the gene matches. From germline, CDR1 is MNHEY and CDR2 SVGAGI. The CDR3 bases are TGTGCCAGCAGGCCAGGGGGCCATAACACTGAAGCTTTCTTT. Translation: CASRPGGHNTEAFF.